A single T cell receptor beta chain is shown here with its context. Its specificity is unknown. This entry is derived from a study of vaccination effects on CD4 cells after COVID-19. Overall study context: Samples that were drawn after vaccination came a median of 72 days after the second dose.

Culture proceeded for about 11 days, and CD4+ T cells were then isolated. Two doses of BNT162b2 or mRNA-1273 vaccine were administered to participants. Testing of the vaccine recipients showed negative nucleocapsid antibodies and no prior SARS-CoV-2 infection. Half-medium exchanges with IL-2 medium took place on days 3 and 7. Some clones are missing from TCRdb's copy, which holds only in-frame ones; the method was immunoSEQ multiplex PCR. The table lists some 70,000 clones, 70% to 85% of them singletons. The TCR comes from a human donor who received a COVID-19 vaccine. Here the sequenced sample was CD4+ T cells from PBMCs cultured without peptide, taken after COVID-19 vaccination.

CDR3 in amino acids: CASSFTSNTEAFF. CDR3 coding DNA: TGTGCCAGCAGCTTTACAAGTAACACTGAAGCTTTCTTT. V usage is TRBV7-8 and J usage is TRBJ1-1; D is undetermined. The CDR3 extends over 13 amino acids. Deletions cut 3 bases from V and 2 bases from J, with 7 bases between. CDR1 is SGHVS, CDR2 FQNEAQ, per germline.